This paragraph covers one T cell receptor beta chain sequence. Germline CDR1 MDHEN, CDR2 SYDVKM. The CDR3 length is 14 residues. V shed 7 bases and J shed 3 bases, with 15 bases lying between them. The source of the sample is a study of cytomegalovirus exposure and HLA in healthy donors. Background on the study: Out of 350 to 400 genotyped donors, roughly 78% belonged to the Caucasian-associated ancestry cluster.

13 Jbeta primers and 60 Vbeta primers were used for the PCR. Measured with immunoSEQ multiplex PCR; TCRdb has only the in-frame clones, and not every one. The sample has about 130,000 clones; about two thirds are singletons. The rearrangement uses TRBV28 and TRBJ1-1; D unresolved. The TCR was taken from a man aged 55-75 years in good health and CMV-seropositive. Source material: PBMCs. CDR3 DNA sequence: TGTGCCAGCATCCCCCTGAGAGGATACACTGAAGCTTTCTTT. Translating it yields CASIPLRGYTEAFF.